A single TCR beta chain is shown here with its context. This specimen comes from a study of CD8+ T cells in alopecia areata. Stated treatment: oral pan-JAK inhibitor, 5-10 mg twice daily. The CDR3 has 13 amino acids. V was trimmed by 4 bases and J by 11 bases, leaving 15 bases between them. Germline V gene data show CDR1 as SEHNR and CDR2 as FQNEAQ (reference sequence). Following RNA extraction, reverse transcription yielded cDNA that acted as the sequencing template. Method: immunoSEQ multiplex PCR; TCRdb's copy keeps in-frame clones and lacks some. The sample has 200,000 to 250,000 clones; around two fifths are singletons.

This chain connects TRBV7-9 to TRBJ2-1; D might be TRBD2 (6 bases). The sample consisted of CD4+ T cells sorted from blood, taken at roughly week 30, from a patient treated with tofacitinib. The clonotype originates from a human donor with alopecia areata. The DNA for the CDR3 is TGTGCCAGCAGCTCCCCCGGACTACCAAAGCAGTTCTTC. Translating it yields CASSSPGLPKQFF.